These T cell receptor beta chains were read from a single sample in a study of blood T cell repertoires in COVID-19. The data were produced by immunoSEQ multiplex PCR, yet TCRdb's version contains in-frame clones alone and is incomplete. The data contain over 120,000 clones, around 84% of them singletons. Sequenced input: peripheral blood. The receptors originated from a man in his sixties with active or convalescent COVID-19. CDR3s include the opening cysteine and the closing phenylalanine or tryptophan. Each record gives: V gene, J gene, clone size, D gene, CDR3 DNA, CDR3 protein. A D gene is named only where the DNA matches it firmly. Size is stated for part of the rows, as once, few or many counts, or as a class when the clone is expanded.

v_call: TRBV2; j_call: TRBJ1-5; clone_size: -; d_call: -; cdr3_nt: TGTGCCAGCAGCGCGGAGGACAATCAGCCCCAGCATTTT; cdr3_aa: CASSAEDNQPQHF
v_call: TRBV19; j_call: TRBJ1-6; clone_size: -; d_call: -; cdr3_nt: TGTGCCAGTAGTCAGACAAACTCCTATAATTCACCCCTCCACTTT; cdr3_aa: CASSQTNSYNSPLHF
v_call: TRBV7-2; j_call: TRBJ2-5; clone_size: -; d_call: -; cdr3_nt: TGTGCCAGCAGCTTAGTCCAGGGGTGGGGAGAGACCCAGTACTTC; cdr3_aa: CASSLVQGWGETQYF
v_call: TRBV7-2; j_call: TRBJ2-1; clone_size: -; d_call: TRBD2; cdr3_nt: TGTGCCAGCAGCCCCTCCTCCGTGACTAGCGGGAGATTAGGTGAGCAGTTCTTC; cdr3_aa: CASSPSSVTSGRLGEQFF
v_call: TRBV9; j_call: TRBJ1-2; clone_size: -; d_call: TRBD1; cdr3_nt: TGTGCCAGCAGTGAGCTACAGGGGGGAAGAGGCTACACCTTC; cdr3_aa: CASSELQGGRGYTF
v_call: TRBV10-3; j_call: TRBJ2-1; clone_size: -; d_call: -; cdr3_nt: TGTGCCATCGAGCGGCCTGACAAAGATGAGCAGTTCTTC; cdr3_aa: CAIERPDKDEQFF
v_call: TRBV5-1; j_call: TRBJ2-1; clone_size: -; d_call: TRBD2; cdr3_nt: TGCGCCAGCAGAACGAGCGGGAGCTCCTACAATGAGCAGTTCTTC; cdr3_aa: CASRTSGSSYNEQFF
v_call: TRBV12-5; j_call: TRBJ1-6; clone_size: -; d_call: TRBD1; cdr3_nt: TGTGCTAGTGGGACAGGGCTATCCTATAATTCACCCCTCCACTTT; cdr3_aa: CASGTGLSYNSPLHF
v_call: TRBV30; j_call: TRBJ1-2; clone_size: -; d_call: TRBD1; cdr3_nt: TGTGCCTGGAGTGTACAGGGGGCAGCTGGCTACACCTTC; cdr3_aa: CAWSVQGAAGYTF
v_call: TRBV5-1; j_call: TRBJ2-1; clone_size: -; d_call: TRBD1; cdr3_nt: TGCGCCAGCAGCCCCGGGACAGGGGGCGATGAGCAGTTCTTC; cdr3_aa: CASSPGTGGDEQFF
v_call: TRBV29-1; j_call: TRBJ1-2; clone_size: -; d_call: TRBD1; cdr3_nt: TGCAGCGCCGGGGACAGTCGGGTCCATGGCTACACCTTC; cdr3_aa: CSAGDSRVHGYTF
v_call: TRBV5-5; j_call: TRBJ1-6; clone_size: few; d_call: -; cdr3_nt: TGTGCCAGCAGCTTGACCCGTATCATCAACAGGGCTCCGATTTATTCACCCCTCCACTTT; cdr3_aa: CASSLTRIINRAPIYSPLHF
v_call: TRBV4-1; j_call: TRBJ1-6; clone_size: -; d_call: -; cdr3_nt: TGCGCCAGCAGCCAAGCGAGAGGGTCATATAATTCACCCCTCCACTTT; cdr3_aa: CASSQARGSYNSPLHF
v_call: TRBV9; j_call: TRBJ1-3; clone_size: many; d_call: TRBD1; cdr3_nt: TGTGCCAGCAGCGTAGACCAGGGGGCAACTGGAAACACCATATATTTT; cdr3_aa: CASSVDQGATGNTIYF
v_call: TRBV2; j_call: TRBJ1-4; clone_size: -; d_call: -; cdr3_nt: TGTGCCAGCCTGGAGGGAGCTAATGAAAAACTGTTTTTT; cdr3_aa: CASLEGANEKLFF
v_call: TRBV10-3; j_call: TRBJ2-7; clone_size: -; d_call: TRBD1; cdr3_nt: TGTGCCATCAGTCGGGACAGGGGTCCCTACGAGCAGTACTTC; cdr3_aa: CAISRDRGPYEQYF
v_call: TRBV4-1; j_call: TRBJ2-3; clone_size: -; d_call: TRBD1; cdr3_nt: TGCGCCAGCAGCCAAGATTCGCGACAGGGGGCGACAGATACGCAGTATTTT; cdr3_aa: CASSQDSRQGATDTQYF
v_call: TRBV4-1; j_call: TRBJ1-1; clone_size: -; d_call: -; cdr3_nt: TGCGCCAGTTCAGGGGTCAGCACTGAAGCTTTCTTT; cdr3_aa: CASSGVSTEAFF
v_call: TRBV4-3; j_call: TRBJ2-5; clone_size: once; d_call: TRBD2; cdr3_nt: TGCGCCAGCAGCCAAGATGGGTTAGCGGGAGGGCTTGAGACCCAGTACTTC; cdr3_aa: CASSQDGLAGGLETQYF
v_call: TRBV11-3; j_call: TRBJ2-5; clone_size: -; d_call: -; cdr3_nt: TGTGCCAGCAGCTCCCAGGCTAGCGAGCAAGAGACCCAGTACTTC; cdr3_aa: CASSSQASEQETQYF
v_call: TRBV7-9; j_call: TRBJ1-1; clone_size: -; d_call: -; cdr3_nt: TGTGCCAGCAGCTTAGTTGCGAGCACTGAAGCTTTCTTT; cdr3_aa: CASSLVASTEAFF